This entry features one T cell receptor (beta chain) sequence. Its antigen remains unknown. The entry originates in a study of cytomegalovirus exposure and HLA in healthy donors. Whole-study results and caveats: Some public TCRs appeared in many individuals, while most sequences were rare. For TCR beta chains, V- and J-gene trimming was later linked to a missense DCLRE1C variant. The productive fraction for most TCR beta V segments was about 87% or about 30% in an earlier analysis. Sequencing probably produced one cluster of sequence variants that were highly shared.

It was with 60 Vbeta and 13 Jbeta primers that the PCR ran. Assay: immunoSEQ multiplex PCR; the TCRdb copy retains only in-frame clones and omits some. The sample yields 30,000 to 40,000 clones, 86% seen once. In germline, CDR1 is SQVTM, CDR2 ANQGSEA. The CDR3 spans 12 residues. V dropped 4 bases and J dropped 1 base, with 7 bases sitting between them. Sequencing was carried out using PBMCs. The source of this sequence is a woman between 40 and 50 years old in good health and CMV-seropositive. The chain is built from TRBV29-1 and TRBJ1-1; no firm D call. The CDR3 here is CSVGRQNTEAFF. The DNA of the CDR3 is TGCAGCGTTGGCAGACAGAACACTGAAGCTTTCTTT. Variable domain in full (rest from reference TRBV29-1 and TRBJ1-1): SAVISQKPSRDICQRGTSLTIQCQVDSQVTMMFWYRQQPGQSLTLIATANQGSEATYESGFVIDKFPISRPNLTFSTLTVSNMSPEDSSIYLCSVGRQNTEAFFGQGTRLTVV.